The 24 T cell receptor beta chains below were found in one sample sequenced in a study of T cell responses to AZD1222 COVID-19 vaccine. The repertoire was sequenced with immunoSEQ multiplex PCR; TCRdb's copy has only in-frame clones and lacks some. The sample lists 150,000 or so clones; about 92% were seen once. The sequenced sample was peripheral blood, obtained on day 0 of AZD1222 vaccination. The receptors were sampled from an adult in good health.

The rearrangement uses TRBV7-3 and TRBJ2-3; 10 nucleotides agree with TRBD2. The germline V gene encodes CDR1 SGHTA and CDR2 FQGTGA. The CDR3 length is 16 residues. The ends lost 3 bases at V and 0 bases at J; junction bases unmatched: 3. This CDR3 reads CASSFGLAASTDTQYF. CDR3 in DNA: TGTGCCAGCAGCTTTGGACTAGCGGCTAGCACAGATACGCAGTATTTT.

The rearrangement uses TRBV7-8 and TRBJ2-5; D not certain. Germline-derived CDR1 and CDR2 are SGHVS and FQNEAQ. V was trimmed by 4 bases and J by 0 bases, leaving 0 bases between them. The CDR3 sequence is 11 residues long. The CDR3 loop is CASSYQETQYF. The CDR3 bases are TGTGCCAGCAGCTACCAAGAGACCCAGTACTTC. Complete variable domain (other parts from reference TRBV7-8 and TRBJ2-5): GAGVSQSPRYKVAKRGQDVALRCDPISGHVSLFWYQQALGQGPEFLTYFQNEAQLDKSGLPSDRFFAERPEGSVSTLKIQRTQQEDSAVYLCASSYQETQYFGPGTRLLVL.

This sequence joins TRBV30 and TRBJ1-1, with D tentatively TRBD1 (5 bases). CDR1 and CDR2 (germline): GTSNPN, SVGIG (reference sequence). This CDR3 is built from 16 residues. V was cut by 2 bases and J by 5 bases, with 21 bases left in between. CDR3 amino acids: CAWSPSWGAVGTEAFF. Written as DNA, the CDR3 is TGTGCCTGGAGTCCCTCATGGGGCGCTGTGGGGACTGAAGCTTTCTTT. Variable domain in full (rest from reference TRBV30 and TRBJ1-1): SQTIHQWPATLVQPVGSPLSLECTVEGTSNPNLYWYRQAAGRGLQLLFYSVGIGQISSEVPQNLSASRPQDRQFILSSKKLLLSDSGFYLCAWSPSWGAVGTEAFFGQGTRLTVV.

This clone was detected once. In DNA form, the CDR3 reads TGCGCCAGCAGTGAAAGCCCCCGTTACACTGAAGCTTTCTTT. This gives the protein CASSESPRYTEAFF. The gene calls are TRBV10-1 and TRBJ1-1; D is undetermined. CDR3 length: 14 amino acids. Germline CDR1 and CDR2: WNHNN and SYGVQD (reference sequence). Trimming removed 3 bases from V and 3 bases from J, with 11 bases in between.

The V gene is TRBV7-9, the J gene TRBJ2-7; D unclear. The CDR3 is 12 amino acids. CDR1 is SEHNR, CDR2 FQNEAQ, per germline (reference sequence). V was trimmed by 2 bases and J by 5 bases, leaving 7 bases between them. The CDR3: CASSLTGHEQYF. The CDR3 DNA reads as TGTGCCAGCAGCTTAACGGGCCACGAGCAGTACTTC.

The chain carries TRBV5-4 and TRBJ2-5, with 7 bases identical to TRBD2. The CDR3 has 14 amino acids. Trimming removed 5 bases from V and 4 bases from J; junction bases left unmatched: 8. Germline assignment: CDR1 SGHNT and CDR2 YYREEE (reference sequence). As DNA, the CDR3 is TGTGCCAGCAGAACAGCGGGGCGGCCAGAGACCCAGTACTTC. Protein sequence: CASRTAGRPETQYF.

This chain links TRBV6-5 with TRBJ1-1; D is ambiguous. Trimming removed 6 bases from V and 2 bases from J, with 16 bases in between. The germline CDR1 and CDR2 sequences are MNHEY and SVGAGI. The CDR3 contains 15 residues. CDR3 DNA sequence: TGTGCCAGCAGCCTCCGTGGGCAGGAAAACACTGAAGCTTTCTTT. As protein: CASSLRGQENTEAFF.

CDR3 DNA: TGTGCCAGCAGTTACTCGGGCCGTACAGGGTCCGGGGAGCTGTTTTTT. Its protein is CASSYSGRTGSGELFF. This rearrangement joins TRBV6-2 or TRBV6-3 to TRBJ2-2; possibly TRBD1 for D (6 bases). The ends were cut back, 0 bases at V and 6 bases at J, with 14 bases in the middle. The CDR3 runs 16 residues. CDR1 and CDR2 (germline): MNHEY, SVGEGT.

The V gene is TRBV12-5, the J gene TRBJ1-1; a weak D match, TRBD1 (5 bases). The CDR3 runs 14 residues. Germline lookup yields CDR1 LGHNT and CDR2 FRNRAP. With 6 bases removed from V and 1 base from J, the gap between germline ends came to 12 bases. CDR3 DNA sequence: TGTGCTAGTGGATGGGGGGACGAGAACACTGAAGCTTTCTTT. This translates into CASGWGDENTEAFF.

The chain recombines TRBV4-1 with TRBJ2-1, with 9 bases that match TRBD2. The germline gives CDR1 MGHRA, CDR2 YSYEKL. This CDR3 spans 14 amino acids. After removal of 2 bases from V and 7 bases from J, the junction contained 3 bases not matched to a gene. CDR3 sequence: CASSQSSGGNEQFF. The DNA for the CDR3 is TGCGCCAGCAGCCAAAGTAGCGGGGGTAATGAGCAGTTCTTC.

The chain is built from TRBV5-1 and TRBJ2-7, with D perhaps TRBD1 (6 bases). CDR3 length: 15 residues. Germline CDR1 reads SGHRS; CDR2 reads YFSETQ. V was cut by 5 bases and J by 1 base, with 16 bases left in between. The CDR3 spells CASRALTGDSYEQYF. CDR3 DNA sequence: TGCGCCAGCAGAGCACTGACAGGCGATTCCTACGAGCAGTACTTC.

The chain uses TRBV10-3 and TRBJ2-3; TRBD2 aligns across 12 bases. CDR1 is ENHRY, CDR2 SYGVKD, per germline. The J segment lost 8 bases and the V segment lost 6 bases, leaving 9 bases of the junction unmatched. The CDR3 length is 15 residues. CDR3: CAISPTSGSLGTQYF. The CDR3 DNA sequence: TGTGCCATCAGCCCGACTAGCGGGAGTTTGGGTACGCAGTATTTT.

This clone has only one observation. The chain has TRBV10-1 and TRBJ2-1; D gene uncertain. V dropped 6 bases and J dropped 5 bases, with 11 bases sitting between them. The CDR3 is 13 amino acids. Per germline, CDR1 WNHNN and CDR2 SYGVQD (reference sequence). CDR3 sequence reads: CASSVGLDNEQFF. The CDR3 bases are TGCGCCAGCAGCGTTGGCTTGGACAATGAGCAGTTCTTC.

This sequence joins TRBV19 and TRBJ1-5, with a possible D match to TRBD1 (6 bases). The V gene's germline CDR1 is LNHDA and CDR2 SQIVND (reference sequence). CDR3 length: 15 residues. Trimming removed 2 bases at V and 2 bases at J, with 10 bases between. CDR3 protein: CASSIWGRGNQPQHF. The CDR3 bases are TGTGCCAGTAGTATATGGGGGCGAGGCAATCAGCCCCAGCATTTT.

This chain uses TRBV18 with TRBJ1-2; a weak D match, TRBD1 (5 bases). V dropped 1 base and J dropped 0 bases, with 6 bases sitting between them. This CDR3 has 14 residues. Germline values: CDR1 KGHSH, CDR2 LQKENI. The CDR3 DNA sequence: TGTGCCAGCTCACCACAGGGGTCTAACTATGGCTACACCTTC. Its protein is CASSPQGSNYGYTF.

This sequence joins TRBV7-2 and TRBJ1-2; a weak D match, TRBD1 (6 bases). In germline, CDR1 is SGHTA, CDR2 FQGNSA. The CDR3 length is 15 residues. The germline V and J ends were trimmed by 4 bases and 4 bases, with 16 bases remaining between them. The CDR3 loop reads CASSYRESILYGYTF. CDR3 coding DNA: TGTGCCAGCAGCTACAGGGAGTCCATCCTCTATGGCTACACCTTC.

The J gene is TRBJ1-1, the V gene TRBV7-2; 7 nucleotides line up with TRBD1. CDR3 size: 13 residues. The V gene's germline CDR1 is SGHTA and CDR2 FQGNSA. Losses at the gene ends were 4 bases for V and 5 bases for J; bases not matched to a gene: 4. This CDR3 is CASSSRGKTEAFF. CDR3 coding DNA: TGTGCCAGCAGCTCCAGGGGGAAGACTGAAGCTTTCTTT.

CDR3 bases: TGTGCCAGCAGCGTAGACGGAGAAAAACTGTTTTTT. Its protein is CASSVDGEKLFF. This chain uses TRBV9 with TRBJ1-4; no firm D call. V lost 0 bases, J lost 8 bases, and 5 bases lay in between. Germline assignment: CDR1 SGDLS and CDR2 YYNGEE. The length of the CDR3 is 12 residues.

The sample holds one count of this clone. The chain is built from TRBV2 and TRBJ1-1, with 8 bases identical to TRBD1. Germline CDR1 SNHLY, CDR2 FYNNEI. There are 12 residues in the CDR3. Trimming removed 11 bases from V and 4 bases from J; junction bases left unmatched: 6. The chain's CDR3 is CAGQGEGTEAFF. In DNA form, the CDR3 reads TGTGCCGGACAGGGCGAGGGCACTGAAGCTTTCTTT.

With regard to this clone: Other DNA sequences from this sample encode an identical CDR3 as well. This chain uses TRBV6-5 with TRBJ2-7; 7 nucleotides match TRBD1. The CDR3 totals 14 residues. Losses at the gene ends were 0 bases for V and 4 bases for J; bases not matched to a gene: 3. In germline, CDR1 is MNHEY, CDR2 SVGAGI. The CDR3 region has the DNA TGTGCCAGCAGTTACTCACAGGGGAGTTACGAGCAGTACTTC. Translated, it gives CASSYSQGSYEQYF.

The chain carries TRBV21-1 and TRBJ2-1; the D call TRBD2 from the table was never checked on the DNA. TRBV21-1 is assigned pseudogene status. This CDR3 spans 15 amino acids. The CDR3 DNA reads TGTGCCAGCAGCAAGAAGGGTAACGGGGGAAATGAGCAGTTCTTC. Protein: CASSKKGNGGNEQFF.

The sample holds one count of this clone. The chain links TRBV5-1 to TRBJ1-2, with 7 bases lining up with TRBD1. V was pared by 5 bases and J by 1 base, with 5 bases of the junction left unmatched. CDR1 SGHRS and CDR2 YFSETQ come from the germline V gene. This CDR3 comprises 14 residues. In DNA form, the CDR3 reads TGCGCCAGCAGTGAGGGGGCAAATAACTATGGCTACACCTTC. Translating it yields CASSEGANNYGYTF.

This chain links TRBV12-3 or TRBV12-4 with TRBJ1-2; D unclear. Trimming took 7 bases from V and 4 from J, leaving 7 bases between them. The CDR3 length is 11 residues. The CDR3 DNA is TGTGCCAGCACCCAACTCTATGGCTACACCTTC. This sequence encodes CASTQLYGYTF.

The rearrangement links TRBV10-3 to TRBJ1-5; no reliable D call. V shed 3 bases and J shed 1 base, with 10 bases lying between them. Germline values: CDR1 ENHRY, CDR2 SYGVKD. The CDR3 is 15 residues long. CDR3 residues: CAISDGYRSNQPQHF. The CDR3 DNA reads as TGTGCCATCAGTGACGGGTATAGGAGCAATCAGCCCCAGCATTTT.